This paragraph covers one TCR beta chain sequence. Antigen specificity is unknown. The data derive from a study of T cell repertoires in cytomegalovirus infection. Study-wide context: In public TCR beta signatures, there were indications of both CMV infection and matching HLA type. Study-level results: HLA-C-restricted TCR beta clonotypes specific for CMV led the ex vivo response. Carriers of CMV and the relevant HLA type were discriminated by public TCR beta frequency.

A single record per CDR3 protein comes from TCRdb applying MiXCR to the reads. This sample has over 90,000 distinct CDR3 sequences, with 16% found just once. V was trimmed by 6 bases and J by 5 bases, leaving 13 bases between them. This CDR3 spans 13 amino acids. CDR1 and CDR2 (germline): SGHTA, FQGNSA. The rearrangement links TRBV7-2 to TRBJ1-1; unclear D gene. This clonotype was sampled from a human donor in good health (CMV status not recorded). Some clones in this sample may be carry-over from other donors' samples. Sequences were obtained from PBMCs. CDR3 residues: CASSQPGRTEAFF. In nucleotides, the CDR3 is TGTGCCAGCAGTCAACCGGGCAGAACTGAAGCTTTCTTT.